Listed below are T cell receptor beta chains from one sample, sequenced in a study of neurological immune-mediated disorders. TCRdb redid the calling of the 5' RACE reads with MiXCR, one entry per CDR3 protein. The table has roughly 53,000 distinct CDR3 sequences, roughly 8% seen once; the top ten hold under 2.5%. The sequencing sample was made of PBMCs. Every receptor here comes from a woman in her thirties or forties in good health. The CDR3 runs from the conserved cysteine through the conserved F or W. D genes are given only for firm matches. Rows may omit the clone size; those that give it use once, few, many or a size class.

J: TRBJ1-5; size: many; D: NA; V: TRBV20-1; CDR3: CSALKGWPYNQPQHF; DNA: TGCAGTGCCTTAAAGGGGTGGCCGTACAATCAGCCCCAGCATTTT
J: TRBJ2-6; size: many; D: TRBD2; V: TRBV3-1; CDR3: CASSPMGGGANVLTF; DNA: TGTGCCAGCAGCCCGATGGGGGGGGGGGCCAACGTCCTGACTTTC
J: TRBJ2-1; size: NA; D: TRBD2; V: TRBV19; CDR3: CASNSGGPGDEQFF; DNA: TGTGCCAGTAACAGCGGGGGACCCGGCGATGAGCAGTTCTTC
J: TRBJ1-5; size: many; D: NA; V: TRBV12-3/TRBV12-4; CDR3: CASTSGTGYQPQHF; DNA: TGTGCCAGCACCTCTGGTACAGGGTATCAGCCCCAGCATTTT
J: TRBJ2-1; size: NA; D: NA; V: TRBV5-1; CDR3: CASNFSGSHEQFF; DNA: TGCGCCAGCAACTTCTCCGGGAGCCATGAGCAGTTTTTC
J: TRBJ1-1; size: many; D: NA; V: TRBV6-5; CDR3: CASNTGPILNTEAFF; DNA: TGTGCCAGCAATACGGGACCGATACTGAACACTGAAGCTTTCTTT
J: TRBJ2-7; size: many; D: NA; V: TRBV4-2; CDR3: CASSLGGLEGASYEQYF; DNA: TGTGCCAGCAGCCTCGGGGGGCTGGAGGGGGCCTCCTACGAGCAGTACTTC
J: TRBJ2-2; size: many; D: TRBD2; V: TRBV6-2/TRBV6-3; CDR3: CASSATGTRLVGELFF; DNA: TGTGCCAGCAGTGCTACCGGGACTAGGTTGGTCGGGGAGCTGTTTTTT
J: TRBJ2-1; size: NA; D: NA; V: TRBV7-8; CDR3: CSSSLVGGGNEQFF; DNA: TGCTCCAGCAGCTTAGTAGGGGGAGGAAATGAGCAGTTCTTC
J: TRBJ2-1; size: NA; D: TRBD1; V: TRBV5-1; CDR3: CASSASGTGVLNEQFF; DNA: TGCGCCAGCAGCGCCTCAGGGACAGGGGTACTCAATGAGCAGTTCTTC
J: TRBJ1-2; size: many; D: NA; V: TRBV3-1; CDR3: CASSQVATVGYGYTF; DNA: TGTGCCAGCAGCCAAGTCGCCACAGTCGGCTATGGCTACACCTTC
J: TRBJ2-4; size: NA; D: NA; V: TRBV4-2; CDR3: CASSQDGSEGDIQYF; DNA: TGTGCCAGCAGCCAAGATGGGTCTGAGGGAGACATTCAGTACTTC
J: TRBJ2-1; size: many; D: NA; V: TRBV5-1; CDR3: CASSLDIAYNEQFF; DNA: TGCGCCAGCAGCTTGGATATAGCCTACAATGAGCAGTTCTTC
J: TRBJ2-7; size: NA; D: NA; V: TRBV19; CDR3: CASRLTGAAGEQYF; DNA: TGTGCCAGTCGTCTAACGGGGGCGGCAGGGGAGCAGTACTTC
J: TRBJ2-3; size: many; D: NA; V: TRBV27; CDR3: CASSLYPPGPILLTDTQYF; DNA: TGTGCCAGCAGTTTATACCCCCCGGGTCCGATCCTTCTCACTGATACGCAGTATTTT
J: TRBJ2-1; size: many; D: TRBD2; V: TRBV18; CDR3: CASSPNSGGYNEQFF; DNA: TGTGCCAGCTCACCGAATAGCGGGGGTTACAATGAGCAGTTCTTC
J: TRBJ1-2; size: many; D: NA; V: TRBV24-1; CDR3: CATSDEGGYGYTF; DNA: TGTGCCACCAGTGATGAGGGCGGCTATGGCTACACCTTC
J: TRBJ2-7; size: many; D: NA; V: TRBV29-1; CDR3: CSVWRGSSYEQYF; DNA: TGCAGCGTTTGGAGGGGGAGCTCCTACGAGCAGTACTTC
J: TRBJ1-2; size: many; D: NA; V: TRBV10-3; CDR3: CAIRWTEANYGYTF; DNA: TGTGCCATCAGATGGACCGAGGCCAACTATGGCTACACCTTC
J: TRBJ1-3; size: many; D: TRBD1; V: TRBV9; CDR3: CASSVGQGASSGNTIYF; DNA: TGTGCCAGCAGCGTCGGACAGGGGGCGAGCTCTGGAAACACCATATATTTT
J: TRBJ1-3; size: many; D: NA; V: TRBV12-3/TRBV12-4; CDR3: CASSGAFGNTIYF; DNA: TGTGCCAGCAGTGGGGCTTTTGGAAACACCATATATTTT
J: TRBJ2-1; size: many; D: TRBD1; V: TRBV15; CDR3: CATSRATGRNEQFF; DNA: TGTGCCACCAGCAGGGCGACAGGGCGGAATGAGCAGTTCTTC